Presented here are 17 T cell receptor beta chains from one specimen sequenced in a study of blood T cell repertoires in COVID-19 (dated by TCRdb to the early 2020s). Preparation of the library involved the immunoSEQ multiplex PCR assay. TCRdb mirrors the immuneACCESS table, restricted to in-frame sequences. Some clones are absent from its copies; in checked studies, under half trace to an unresolved V gene, and the reason for the others is unknown. The sample yields 20,000 to 25,000 clones; around four fifths were counted once. The ten largest account for more than 20% of the sample. The specimen was peripheral blood. All receptors derive from a man older than 75 with active or convalescent COVID-19.

The rearrangement uses TRBV2 and TRBJ2-3; the match to TRBD2 covers 8 bases. Germline values: CDR1 SNHLY, CDR2 FYNNEI. CDR3 length: 14 residues. V shed 6 bases and J 0 bases; nucleotides not matched to a gene: 2. CDR3 amino acids: CASRRGGSTDTQYF. The CDR3 DNA follows: TGTGCCAGCAGACGGGGGGGGAGCACAGATACGCAGTATTTT.

This clone was counted a few times. The J gene is TRBJ1-1, the V gene TRBV18, with TRBD1 matching 8 bases. This CDR3 has 14 amino acids. V was pared by 3 bases and J by 6 bases, with 6 bases of the junction left unmatched. CDR1 and CDR2 from the germline V gene are KGHSH and LQKENI. CDR3 DNA: TGTGCCAGCTCACCGGACAGGGCAGGCGCTGAAGCTTTCTTT. Translation: CASSPDRAGAEAFF.

The CDR3: CASSSPGTGGGYEQYF. CDR3 sequence (DNA): TGTGCCAGTAGTAGCCCTGGGACAGGGGGCGGCTACGAGCAGTACTTC. The rearrangement uses TRBV19 and TRBJ2-7, with 12 bases matching TRBD1. This CDR3 spans 16 amino acids. Germline assignment: CDR1 LNHDA and CDR2 SQIVND (reference sequence). The V and J ends lost 4 bases and 3 bases, in that order; junction bases with no gene match: 7.

The chain combines TRBV3-1 (or the pseudogene TRBV3-2) with TRBJ1-6, with D possibly matching TRBD1 (5 bases). Trimming took off 3 bases at V and 9 bases at J, with 12 bases between the two ends. This CDR3 contains 14 residues. The V gene's germline CDR1 is LGHDT and CDR2 YNNKEL (reference sequence). CDR3 loop: CASSHQGKGSPLHF. CDR3 nucleotides: TGTGCCAGCAGCCACCAGGGAAAGGGTTCACCCCTCCACTTT.

The genes are TRBV5-1 and TRBJ2-5; 8 bases match TRBD1. The CDR3 loop spans 17 amino acids. The V gene end was trimmed by 5 bases and the J gene end by 3 bases; junction bases not matched to a gene: 15. Germline-derived CDR1 and CDR2 are SGHRS and YFSETQ. The CDR3 is CASSPLTDRVLKETQYF. CDR3 DNA sequence: TGCGCCAGCAGTCCGCTTACGGACAGGGTCCTTAAAGAGACCCAGTACTTC.

This sequence joins TRBV5-6 and TRBJ1-6; 12 bases align to TRBD1. CDR1 and CDR2 (germline): SGHDT, YYEEEE. The length of the CDR3 is 15 residues. V shed 4 bases and J 6 bases; nucleotides not matched to a gene: 2. CDR3 nucleotides: TGTGCCAGCAGCAAGGGACAGGGGGCTAATTCACCCCTCCACTTT. Residues: CASSKGQGANSPLHF.

The chain recombines TRBV6-5 with TRBJ1-4; D unclear. CDR1 is MNHEY and CDR2 is SVGAGI in the germline V gene. Between the trimmed V and J ends, which lost 5 bases and 12 bases, there was a span of 13 bases. The CDR3 spans 12 residues. CDR3 nucleotide sequence: TGTGCCAGCAGTCGGATTCAGGAGGAACTGTTTTTT. It specifies CASSRIQEELFF.

This chain links TRBV29-1 with TRBJ2-7; D perhaps matches TRBD2 (6 bases). The V end was cut by 5 bases, the J end by 2 bases, with 16 bases between. The CDR3 sequence is 14 residues long. Germline V gene sequence: CDR1 SQVTM, CDR2 ANQGSEA. The CDR3: CSVRIAEDPYEQYF. CDR3 DNA: TGCAGCGTTCGTATAGCGGAGGATCCCTACGAGCAGTACTTC.

The chain joins TRBV7-9 to TRBJ1-4; D is unclear. V dropped 4 bases and J dropped 0 bases, with 9 bases sitting between them. Germline CDR1 SEHNR, CDR2 FQNEAQ (reference sequence). The CDR3 is 15 amino acids. CDR3 coding DNA: TGTGCCAGCAGCTCTACCGGGACAACTAATGAAAAACTGTTTTTT. Amino acid sequence: CASSSTGTTNEKLFF.

The rearrangement links TRBV4-3 to TRBJ1-5; 8 nucleotides line up with TRBD1. The germline V gene has CDR1 LGHNA and CDR2 YSLEER. V was pared by 0 bases and J by 3 bases, with 4 bases of the junction left unmatched. The CDR3 spans 16 residues. The CDR3 loop is CASSQERQGYNQPQHF. The CDR3 DNA reads as TGCGCCAGCAGCCAAGAGAGACAGGGGTACAATCAGCCCCAGCATTTT.

The CDR3: CASSFKGATNEKLFF. CDR3 DNA: TGTGCCAGCAGTTTTAAGGGGGCTACTAATGAAAAACTGTTTTTT. V usage is TRBV27 and J usage is TRBJ1-4; 7 nucleotides align to TRBD1. The CDR3 spans 15 residues. CDR1 and CDR2 (germline): MNHEY, SMNVEV (reference sequence). J gave up 2 bases and V 3 bases, and 3 bases lay outside the gene matches.

This clone appeared a few times. The chain combines TRBV6-5 with TRBJ1-2; D is perhaps TRBD1 (6 bases). Germline lookup yields CDR1 MNHEY and CDR2 SVGAGI. The ends were cut back, 10 bases at V and 0 bases at J, with 15 bases in the middle. CDR3 size: 14 residues. CDR3 sequence (DNA): TGTGCCACCTGGAACAGGGTTACTAACTATGGCTACACCTTC. Its protein is CATWNRVTNYGYTF.

Of note for this clone: The same CDR3 is also encoded by other DNA sequences in this sample. This sequence joins TRBV24-1 and TRBJ1-1, with D possibly being TRBD1 (6 bases). Germline CDR1 KGHDR, CDR2 SFDVKD. Trimming pared 7 bases from V and 2 bases from J, leaving 10 bases between. The CDR3 spans 13 residues. CDR3 coding DNA: TGTGCCACCAGAGGACAGCTAAACACTGAAGCTTTCTTT. Protein product: CATRGQLNTEAFF.

The J gene is TRBJ2-2, the V gene TRBV24-1; the match to TRBD1 covers 7 bases. Trimming at V came to 4 bases and at J to 4 bases, leaving 5 bases not matched to a gene. In germline, CDR1 is KGHDR, CDR2 SFDVKD. The CDR3 has 15 residues. CDR3: CATSEGGGITGELFF. The CDR3 DNA reads as TGTGCCACCAGTGAAGGGGGCGGAATCACCGGGGAGCTGTTTTTT.

The V gene is TRBV4-1, the J gene TRBJ1-1; 8 bases are a match to TRBD1. V lost 6 bases, J lost 5 bases, and 14 bases stayed unmatched. Germline V gives CDR1 MGHRA, CDR2 YSYEKL. The CDR3 spans 16 residues. The CDR3 DNA reads as TGCGCCAGCAGACCCGTCCGAGACAGGGGAAGTACTGAAGCTTTCTTT. Translated, it gives CASRPVRDRGSTEAFF.

This chain joins TRBV6-5 and TRBJ2-2, with a weak D call TRBD1 (5 bases). The germline V gene has CDR1 MNHEY and CDR2 SVGAGI. The CDR3 has 16 amino acids. The ends were cut back, 0 bases at V and 0 bases at J, with 8 bases in the middle. The CDR3 sequence is CASSYSRVANTGELFF. The CDR3 nucleotides are TGTGCCAGCAGTTACTCCAGGGTCGCGAACACCGGGGAGCTGTTTTTT.

The chain uses TRBV7-9 and TRBJ2-2, with 8 nucleotides matching TRBD2. V trimming: 1 base; J trimming: 4 bases; junction bases outside the gene matches: 5. The CDR3 covers 16 residues. Germline lookup yields CDR1 SEHNR and CDR2 FQNEAQ (reference sequence). CDR3 sequence reads: CASSLGSGSPTGELFF. DNA of the CDR3: TGTGCCAGCAGCTTAGGAAGCGGGAGTCCCACCGGGGAGCTGTTTTTT.